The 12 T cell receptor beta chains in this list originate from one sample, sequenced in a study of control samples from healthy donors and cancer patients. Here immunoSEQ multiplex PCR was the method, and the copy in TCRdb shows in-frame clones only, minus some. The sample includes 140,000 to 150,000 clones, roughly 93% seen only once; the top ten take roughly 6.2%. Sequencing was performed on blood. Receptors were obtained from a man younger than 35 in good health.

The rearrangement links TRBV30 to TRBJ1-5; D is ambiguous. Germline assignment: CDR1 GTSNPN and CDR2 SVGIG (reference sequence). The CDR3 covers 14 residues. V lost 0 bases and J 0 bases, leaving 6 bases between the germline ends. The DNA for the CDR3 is TGTGCCTGGAGTGTATACCTTAGCAATCAGCCCCAGCATTTT. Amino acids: CAWSVYLSNQPQHF.

The CDR3 DNA follows: TGTGCCAGCAGCTCAGGGGGATTTTATGAGCAGTTCTTC. As protein: CASSSGGFYEQFF. The chain couples TRBV5-6 to TRBJ2-1; 7 nucleotides line up with TRBD1. CDR3 size: 13 residues. Per germline, CDR1 SGHDT and CDR2 YYEEEE. J gave up 8 bases and V 3 bases, and 5 bases lay outside the gene matches.

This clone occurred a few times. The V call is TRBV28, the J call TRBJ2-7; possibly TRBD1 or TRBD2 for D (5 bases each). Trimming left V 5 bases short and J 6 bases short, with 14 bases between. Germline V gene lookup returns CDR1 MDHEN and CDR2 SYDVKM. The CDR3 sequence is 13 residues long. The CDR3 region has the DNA TGTGCCAGCAGTCCGGGACCCATCGTCGAGCAGTACTTC. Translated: CASSPGPIVEQYF. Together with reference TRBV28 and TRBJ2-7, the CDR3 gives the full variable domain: DVKVTQSSRYLVKRTGEKVFLECVQDMDHENMFWYRQDPGLGLRLIYFSYDVKMKEKGDIPEGYSVSREKKERFSLILESASTNQTSMYLCASSPGPIVEQYFGPGTRLTVT.

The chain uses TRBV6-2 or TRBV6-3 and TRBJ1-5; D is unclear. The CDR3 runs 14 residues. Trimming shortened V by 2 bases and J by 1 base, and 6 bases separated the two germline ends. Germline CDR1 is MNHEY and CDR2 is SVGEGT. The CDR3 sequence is CASSYGWSNQPQHF. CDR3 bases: TGTGCCAGCAGTTACGGCTGGAGCAATCAGCCCCAGCATTTT.

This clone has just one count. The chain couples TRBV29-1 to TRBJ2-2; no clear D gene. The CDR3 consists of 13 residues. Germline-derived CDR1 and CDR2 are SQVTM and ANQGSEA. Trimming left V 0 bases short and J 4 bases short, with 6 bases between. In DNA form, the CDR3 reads TGCAGCGTTGAAGATCGGGCCACCGGGGAGCTGTTTTTT. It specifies CSVEDRATGELFF.

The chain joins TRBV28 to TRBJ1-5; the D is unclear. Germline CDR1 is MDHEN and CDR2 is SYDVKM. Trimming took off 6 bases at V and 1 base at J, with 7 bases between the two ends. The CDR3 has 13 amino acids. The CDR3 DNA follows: TGTGCCAGCAGCCTCGACAGCAATCAGCCCCAGCATTTT. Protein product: CASSLDSNQPQHF.

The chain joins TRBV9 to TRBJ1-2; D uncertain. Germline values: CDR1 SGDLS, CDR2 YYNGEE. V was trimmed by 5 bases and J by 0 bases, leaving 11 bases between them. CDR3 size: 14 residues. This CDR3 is CASSPSAPNYGYTF. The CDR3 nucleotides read TGTGCCAGCAGTCCCAGTGCACCTAACTATGGCTACACCTTC. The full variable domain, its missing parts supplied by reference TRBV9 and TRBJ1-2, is DSGVTQTPKHLITATGQRVTLRCSPRSGDLSVYWYQQSLDQGLQFLIQYYNGEERAKGNILERFSAQQFPDLHSELNLSSLELGDSALYFCASSPSAPNYGYTFGSGTRLTVV.

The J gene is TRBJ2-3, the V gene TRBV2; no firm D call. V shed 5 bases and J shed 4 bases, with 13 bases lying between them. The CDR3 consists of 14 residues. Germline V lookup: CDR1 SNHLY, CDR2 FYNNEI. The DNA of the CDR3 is TGTGCCAGCAGTTCTAACACCCCGTCAGATACGCAGTATTTT. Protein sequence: CASSSNTPSDTQYF. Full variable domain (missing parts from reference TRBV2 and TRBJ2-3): EPEVTQTPSHQVTQMGQEVILRCVPISNHLYFYWYRQILGQKVEFLVSFYNNEISEKSEIFDDQFSVERPDGSNFTLKIRSTKLEDSAMYFCASSSNTPSDTQYFGPGTRLTVL.

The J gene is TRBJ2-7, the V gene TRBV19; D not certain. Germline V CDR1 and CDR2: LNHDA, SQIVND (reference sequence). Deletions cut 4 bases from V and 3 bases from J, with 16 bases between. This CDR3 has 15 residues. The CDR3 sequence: CASSTRAGPSYEQYF. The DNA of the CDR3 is TGTGCCAGTAGTACACGGGCTGGGCCCAGCTACGAGCAGTACTTC.

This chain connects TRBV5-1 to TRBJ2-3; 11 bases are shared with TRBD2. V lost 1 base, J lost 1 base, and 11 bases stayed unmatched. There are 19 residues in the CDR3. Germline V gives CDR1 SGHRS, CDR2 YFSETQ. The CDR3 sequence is CASSLTITSGSTGTDTQYF. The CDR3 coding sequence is TGCGCCAGCAGCTTGACTATCACTAGCGGGAGTACTGGCACAGATACGCAGTATTTT.

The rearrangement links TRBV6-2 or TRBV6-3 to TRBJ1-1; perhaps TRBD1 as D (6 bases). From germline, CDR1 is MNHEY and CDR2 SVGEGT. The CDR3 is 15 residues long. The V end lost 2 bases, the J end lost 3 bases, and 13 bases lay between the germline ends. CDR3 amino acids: CASSYLDPGDTEAFF. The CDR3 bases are TGTGCCAGCAGTTACCTTGACCCAGGGGACACTGAAGCTTTCTTT.

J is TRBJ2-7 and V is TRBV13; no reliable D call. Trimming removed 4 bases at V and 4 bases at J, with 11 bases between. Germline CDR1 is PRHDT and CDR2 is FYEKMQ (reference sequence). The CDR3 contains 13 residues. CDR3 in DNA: TGTGCCAGCAGCTCGGAGACCTTATACGAGCAGTACTTC. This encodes CASSSETLYEQYF.